These 25 T cell receptor beta chains originate from one sample sequenced in a study of T cells in localized non-small cell lung cancer. Assay used: immunoSEQ multiplex PCR; TCRdb lists only in-frame clones, some missing. This table has 15,000 to 20,000 clones, approximately 83% appearing once. This material consisted of peripheral blood, taken before any cancer treatment. These receptors originate from a man aged 40 to 75 with stage I lung adenocarcinoma.

This clone was recorded a few times. The CDR3 nucleotides are TGTGCCAGCAGCTTATCAGATACAGGGGGTGGCTACACCTTC. As protein: CASSLSDTGGGYTF. This chain connects TRBV11-2 to TRBJ1-2; 8 bases map to TRBD1. With 2 bases clipped from V and 7 bases from J, the junction kept 6 bases outside the gene matches. The CDR3 covers 14 residues. Germline loops: CDR1 SGHAT, CDR2 FQNNGV.

V gene TRBV6-1 combines with J gene TRBJ1-5, with D possibly being TRBD1 (5 bases). The CDR3 runs to 14 residues. Germline V gene lookup returns CDR1 MNHNS and CDR2 SASEGT. Trimming cost V 5 bases and J 5 bases, with 13 bases left between them. The CDR3 loop is CASSLQGGDQPQHF. CDR3 in DNA: TGTGCCAGCAGTCTCCAGGGTGGCGATCAGCCCCAGCATTTT.

The V and J genes are TRBV2 and TRBJ2-5, with D possibly TRBD2 on 5 matching bases. The ends were cut back, 3 bases at V and 4 bases at J, with 6 bases in the middle. The CDR3 covers 12 residues. Germline V gene data show CDR1 as SNHLY and CDR2 as FYNNEI. CDR3 sequence (DNA): TGTGCCAGCAGTGATGCGGGAGAGACCCAGTACTTC. It encodes CASSDAGETQYF.

The genes are TRBV28 and TRBJ2-3; possible D gene TRBD1, 6 bases. The CDR3 length is 14 residues. CDR1 and CDR2 (germline): MDHEN, SYDVKM. Trimming pared 7 bases from V and 2 bases from J, leaving 13 bases between. The CDR3 DNA follows: TGTGCCAGCACTCTGGACAGCCCCACAGATACGCAGTATTTT. It codes for CASTLDSPTDTQYF.

The chain has TRBV10-2 and TRBJ1-2; D might be TRBD1 (5 bases). V lost 4 bases and J lost 2, with 8 bases in between. The CDR3 totals 13 residues. Germline CDR1 reads WSHSY; CDR2 reads SAAADI. CDR3 in DNA: TGCGCCAGCAGTGTAGGGGTAAACTATGGCTACACCTTC. It is translated as CASSVGVNYGYTF.

V and J are TRBV11-1 and TRBJ2-1; 7 bases line up with TRBD1. After removal of 6 bases from V and 1 base from J, the junction contained 9 bases not matched to a gene. The germline CDR1 and CDR2 sequences are SGHAT and FQDESV (reference sequence). This CDR3 has 16 residues. Here the CDR3 DNA reads TGTGCCAGCAGGCACACAGGGGCCGTTTCCTACAATGAGCAGTTCTTC. Amino acids: CASRHTGAVSYNEQFF.

This clone is medium-sized (0.01 to 0.1%). The chain joins TRBV29-1 to TRBJ2-7; no clear D gene. The germline V gene has CDR1 SQVTM and CDR2 ANQGSEA. CDR3 length equals 15 residues. Trimming cost V 6 bases and J 5 bases, with 23 bases left between them. The CDR3 DNA reads as TGCAGCGTGACCTCACCGGGCTCCTCAGAGGACGAGCAGTACTTC. Its translation is CSVTSPGSSEDEQYF.

This chain connects TRBV7-9 to TRBJ1-2, with TRBD1 as a possible D gene (6 bases). CDR3 length equals 16 residues. The V end lost 1 base, the J end lost 2 bases, and 14 bases lay between the germline ends. The germline V gene has CDR1 SEHNR and CDR2 FQNEAQ (reference sequence). This CDR3 is CASSLGTAQKNYGYTF. For the CDR3, the DNA is TGTGCCAGCAGCTTAGGGACAGCCCAGAAAAACTATGGCTACACCTTC. The whole variable domain, remainder taken from reference TRBV7-9 and TRBJ1-2, is DTGVSQNPRHKITKRGQNVTFRCDPISEHNRLYWYRQTLGQGPEFLTYFQNEAQLEKSRLLSDRFSAERPKGSFSTLEIQRTEQGDSAMYLCASSLGTAQKNYGYTFGSGTRLTVV.

The genes are TRBV7-2 and TRBJ2-1; D assignment may be TRBD1 or TRBD2 (6 bases each). The ends were cut back, 7 bases at V and 0 bases at J, with 13 bases in the middle. The CDR3 is 15 residues long. Germline CDR1 is SGHTA and CDR2 is FQGNSA. The CDR3 spells CASTTGAYSYNEQFF. The CDR3 DNA sequence: TGTGCCAGCACCACGGGGGCTTACTCCTACAATGAGCAGTTCTTC.

There are a few counts of this clone. The chain recombines TRBV4-1 with TRBJ1-6, with D perhaps matching TRBD1 (5 bases). The CDR3 sequence is 17 residues long. V shed 0 bases and J shed 6 bases, with 15 bases lying between them. Germline CDR1 is MGHRA and CDR2 is YSYEKL. In DNA, the CDR3 is TGCGCCAGCAGCCAAGAGATGTTGGGACTGATTAATTCACCCCTCCACTTT. This gives the protein CASSQEMLGLINSPLHF.

A few counts support this clone. This chain links TRBV10-2 with TRBJ1-1, with D uncertain. The germline V and J ends were trimmed by 5 bases and 1 base, with 11 bases remaining between them. CDR3 length: 14 amino acids. Germline lookup yields CDR1 WSHSY and CDR2 SAAADI. The CDR3 reads CASSWSSTNTEAFF. Here the CDR3 DNA reads TGCGCCAGCAGTTGGTCCAGCACGAACACTGAAGCTTTCTTT.

The chain combines TRBV28 with TRBJ2-5; D remains ambiguous. The CDR3 is made up of 14 amino acids. Trimming stripped 2 bases from V and 3 bases from J, with 10 bases between. Germline CDR1 MDHEN, CDR2 SYDVKM. CDR3 region: CASSLKVRKETQYF. CDR3 nucleotide sequence: TGTGCCAGCAGTTTAAAGGTCAGGAAAGAGACCCAGTACTTC.

This chain uses TRBV28 with TRBJ1-1; 10 nucleotides line up with TRBD1. The CDR3 extends over 17 amino acids. The junction had 15 bases not matched to a gene; V was cut back by 4 bases and J by 7 bases. Per the germline V gene, CDR1 is MDHEN and CDR2 is SYDVKM. The CDR3 DNA reads as TGTGCCAGCAGTTCCCCCACCTTGACAGGGGGCTCTGGTGAAGCTTTCTTT. Protein: CASSSPTLTGGSGEAFF.

The V call is TRBV10-2, the J call TRBJ1-4; 9 nucleotides align to TRBD1. The V segment lost 3 bases and the J segment 4 bases; nucleotides outside the gene matches: 3. Germline CDR1 is WSHSY and CDR2 is SAAADI. The length of the CDR3 is 15 residues. This CDR3 is CASSDGQGFNEKLFF. CDR3 DNA sequence: TGCGCCAGCAGTGACGGACAGGGGTTTAATGAAAAACTGTTTTTT.

V and J are TRBV5-1 and TRBJ2-4; 8 bases are shared with TRBD2. Losses at the gene ends were 3 bases for V and 1 base for J; bases not matched to a gene: 12. The CDR3 loop spans 18 amino acids. Looked up from germline, CDR1 is SGHRS and CDR2 is YFSETQ. The CDR3 loop is CASSSGNLAGMAKNIQYF. CDR3 nucleotides: TGCGCCAGCAGCTCGGGGAATTTAGCGGGAATGGCCAAAAACATTCAGTACTTC.

This chain links TRBV11-2 with TRBJ2-4; TRBD2 matches 9 bases. CDR3 length: 16 amino acids. V lost 3 bases, J lost 7 bases, and 10 bases stayed unmatched. CDR1 is SGHAT and CDR2 is FQNNGV in the germline V gene. The CDR3 sequence is CASSLASSGAYNIQYF. The DNA of the CDR3 is TGTGCCAGCAGCTTGGCCTCTAGCGGGGCTTATAACATTCAGTACTTC.

This clone has more than one count but fewer than ten. This chain uses TRBV10-3 with TRBJ2-5, with 11 bases identical to TRBD2. Germline loops: CDR1 ENHRY, CDR2 SYGVKD. This CDR3 contains 16 residues. V lost 0 bases and J lost 9; bases outside the gene matches: 9. CDR3 protein: CAISESLELAGGSQYF. CDR3 coding DNA: TGTGCCATCAGTGAGTCGTTGGAGCTAGCGGGAGGTTCCCAGTACTTC.

The chain is built from TRBV6-1 and TRBJ2-5; D is tentatively TRBD1 or TRBD2 (5 bases each). Germline V CDR1 and CDR2: MNHNS, SASEGT. The CDR3 contains 14 residues. The ends were cut back, 7 bases at V and 5 bases at J, with 17 bases in the middle. CDR3 protein: CASTIGTGGETQYF. In DNA, the CDR3 is TGTGCCAGCACCATCGGGACGGGTGGGGAGACCCAGTACTTC.

The chain uses TRBV9 and TRBJ2-1; 11 bases agree with TRBD1. The ends lost 3 bases at V and 7 bases at J; junction bases unmatched: 9. CDR1 and CDR2 (germline): SGDLS, YYNGEE. This CDR3 spans 16 amino acids. The CDR3 spells CASSAHGQGAKNEQFF. The CDR3 DNA is TGTGCCAGCAGCGCGCATGGACAGGGGGCGAAGAATGAGCAGTTCTTC.

The chain carries TRBV30 and TRBJ1-6; 7 nucleotides match TRBD1. After removal of 4 bases from V and 14 bases from J, the junction contained 17 bases not matched to a gene. The germline V gene encodes CDR1 GTSNPN and CDR2 SVGIG (reference sequence). This CDR3 has 15 residues. CDR3 loop: CAWMMTGQVWRALHF. CDR3 nucleotide sequence: TGTGCCTGGATGATGACAGGGCAGGTTTGGCGCGCCCTCCACTTT.

The chain is built from TRBV6-1 and TRBJ2-5; the D gene is possibly TRBD2 (6 bases). V was clipped by 0 bases and J by 2 bases, with 19 bases between them. CDR3 length: 18 residues. Germline V CDR1 and CDR2: MNHNS, SASEGT. CDR3 protein: CASSEAFFQEGYQETQYF. In nucleotides, the CDR3 is TGTGCCAGCAGTGAAGCGTTTTTCCAGGAGGGCTATCAAGAGACCCAGTACTTC.

The rearrangement uses TRBV4-1 and TRBJ1-1; no clear D. Per the germline V gene, CDR1 is MGHRA and CDR2 is YSYEKL. V lost 1 base to trimming and J lost 7 bases, with 13 bases between them. The CDR3 totals 14 residues. The CDR3 DNA sequence: TGCGCCAGCAGCCAAGGGCCTGGGCTTGGTGAAGCTTTCTTT. Protein product: CASSQGPGLGEAFF.

This rearrangement joins TRBV6-5 to TRBJ2-7; D possibly corresponds to TRBD2 (5 bases). Germline loops: CDR1 MNHEY, CDR2 SVGAGI. V was trimmed by 10 bases and J by 2 bases, leaving 15 bases between them. The CDR3 extends over 13 amino acids. The CDR3 spells CATRRNLAYEQYF. In nucleotides, the CDR3 is TGTGCCACTCGGAGGAATTTGGCCTACGAGCAGTACTTC.

The genes are TRBV9 and TRBJ2-7, with 11 bases identical to TRBD1. Per the germline V gene, CDR1 is SGDLS and CDR2 is YYNGEE. V lost 0 bases to trimming and J lost 10 bases; unmatched junction nucleotides: 9. This CDR3 is built from 15 residues. Written as DNA, the CDR3 is TGTGCCAGCAGCGTAGACGGGACAGGGGGACTTGGTCAGTACTTC. This gives the protein CASSVDGTGGLGQYF.

The chain links TRBV7-2 to TRBJ2-2; 7 bases line up with TRBD1. The CDR3 spans 16 residues. Trimming took 5 bases from V and 1 from J; bases not matched to a gene: 7. Germline-derived CDR1 and CDR2 are SGHTA and FQGNSA. The CDR3: CASSLYRGMNTGELFF. Here the CDR3 DNA reads TGTGCCAGCAGCCTATACAGGGGAATGAACACCGGGGAGCTGTTTTTT.